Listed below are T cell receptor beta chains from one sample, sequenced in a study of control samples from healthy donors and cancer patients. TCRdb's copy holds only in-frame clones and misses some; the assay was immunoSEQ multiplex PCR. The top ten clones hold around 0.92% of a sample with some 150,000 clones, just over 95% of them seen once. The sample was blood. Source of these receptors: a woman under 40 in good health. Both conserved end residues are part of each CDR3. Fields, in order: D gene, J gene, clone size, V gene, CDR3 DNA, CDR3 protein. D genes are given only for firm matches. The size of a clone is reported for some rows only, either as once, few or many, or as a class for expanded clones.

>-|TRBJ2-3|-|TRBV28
TGTGCCAGCAGTAACACCGGGGATACGCAGTATTTT
CASSNTGDTQYF
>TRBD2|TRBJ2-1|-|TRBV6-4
TGTGCCAGCAGTGACTCAGGACTAGCGGGAGGGAGGGAGCAGTTCTTC
CASSDSGLAGGREQFF
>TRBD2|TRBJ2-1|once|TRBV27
TGTGCCAGCAGTTCAGGGACGCTAGCGGGGGCCCGCTATCTGAGGCATGAGCAGTTCTTC
CASSSGTLAGARYLRHEQFF
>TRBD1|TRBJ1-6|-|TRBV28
TGTGCCAGCAGTTTACGGACAGGGTCGTATTCACCCCTCCACTTT
CASSLRTGSYSPLHF
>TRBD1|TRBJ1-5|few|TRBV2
TGTGCCAGCAGTGGGACAGGGGGCAATCAGCCCCAGCATTTT
CASSGTGGNQPQHF
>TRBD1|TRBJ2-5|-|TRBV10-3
TGTGCCATCAGTGGGACAGGACAAGAGACCCAGTACTTC
CAISGTGQETQYF
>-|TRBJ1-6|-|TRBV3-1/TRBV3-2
TGTGCCAGCAGCCAATTTCCGCGCCGGGCAGGGAGAGCACCCCTCCACTTT
CASSQFPRRAGRAPLHF
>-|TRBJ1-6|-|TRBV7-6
TGTGCCAGCAGCTACTCGTCCTATAATTCACCCCTCCACTTT
CASSYSSYNSPLHF
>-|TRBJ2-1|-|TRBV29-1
TGCAGCCTCGTTGGGGCGGGGAACTACAATGAGCAGTTCTTC
CSLVGAGNYNEQFF
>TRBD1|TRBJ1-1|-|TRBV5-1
TGCGCCAGCAGCTCAACAGGGGGCGCGGGGGACACTGAAGCTTTCTTT
CASSSTGGAGDTEAFF
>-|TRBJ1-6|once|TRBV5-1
TGCGCCAGCAGCTTGGAAGTCAGGGCTTTTGATTCACCCCTCCACTTT
CASSLEVRAFDSPLHF
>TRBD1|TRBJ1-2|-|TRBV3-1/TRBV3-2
TGTGCCAGCAGCTTCCGGGACAGGGGTGGCTACACCTTC
CASSFRDRGGYTF
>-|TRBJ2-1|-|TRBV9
TGTGCCAGCAGCCCTCAACCCACAGGTGAGCAGTTCTTC
CASSPQPTGEQFF
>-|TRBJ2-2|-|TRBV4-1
TGCGCCAGCAGCCAAGAGGGCTTAATCACCGGGGAGCTGTTTTTT
CASSQEGLITGELFF
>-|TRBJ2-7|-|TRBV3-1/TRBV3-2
TGTGCCAGCAGCCAGCCCGGGACCCACCGGAACGAGCAGTACTTC
CASSQPGTHRNEQYF
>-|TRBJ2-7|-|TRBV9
TGTGCCAGCAGCGTAAAAGGCCTACCATCCTACGAGCAGTACTTC
CASSVKGLPSYEQYF
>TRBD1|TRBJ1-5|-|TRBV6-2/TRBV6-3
TGTGCCAGCAGTTTAAACAGGGGGCGTAGGAATCAGCCCCAGCATTTT
CASSLNRGRRNQPQHF
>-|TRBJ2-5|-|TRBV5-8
TGTGCCAGCAGCTTGATCGCCGAGACCCAGTACTTC
CASSLIAETQYF
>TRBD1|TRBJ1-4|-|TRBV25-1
TGTGCCAGCAGTGAAGGAGGAACAGGGGGAGGTGAAAAACTGTTTTTT
CASSEGGTGGGEKLFF
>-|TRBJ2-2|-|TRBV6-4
TGTGCCAGCGGGCATAGCGGGAACACCGGGGAGCTGTTTTTT
CASGHSGNTGELFF
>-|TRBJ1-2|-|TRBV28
TGTGCCAGCACGGGGAACTATGGCTACACCTTC
CASTGNYGYTF
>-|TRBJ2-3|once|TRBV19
TGTGCCAGTGGCAGGGGGGGCCTTAGCACAGATACGCAGTATTTT
CASGRGGLSTDTQYF
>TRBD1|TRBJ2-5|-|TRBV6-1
TGTGCCAGCAGTGAACAGACAGGGGGCGCGAAGACCCAGTACTTC
CASSEQTGGAKTQYF
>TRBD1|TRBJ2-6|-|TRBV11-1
TGTGCCAGCAACAGGGGTGGGGCCAACGTCCTGACTTTC
CASNRGGANVLTF
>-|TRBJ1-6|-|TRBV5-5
TGTGCCAGCAGCTTGACGTCCTATAATTCACCCCTCCACTTT
CASSLTSYNSPLHF
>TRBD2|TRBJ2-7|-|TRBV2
TGTGCCAGCACCCCCCTCATCGAAGCGGGAGCAGGATACGAGCAGTACTTC
CASTPLIEAGAGYEQYF
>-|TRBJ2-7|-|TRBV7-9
TGTGCCAGCAGCTTAGGGACTGTTGGGCAGCAGTACTTC
CASSLGTVGQQYF
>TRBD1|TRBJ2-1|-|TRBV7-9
TGTGCCAGCAGCTTAGTGGGACAGGGCTACAATGAGCAGTTCTTC
CASSLVGQGYNEQFF
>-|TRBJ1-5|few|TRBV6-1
TGTGCCAGCAGTGAAGTAGCCGTGGGTCAGCCCCAGCATTTT
CASSEVAVGQPQHF
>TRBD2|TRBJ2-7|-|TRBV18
TGTGCCAGCTCACCCAGGAGCGGGAGGTACGAGCAGTACTTC
CASSPRSGRYEQYF
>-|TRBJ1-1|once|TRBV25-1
TGTGCCAGTTCCGACGGGTTCATGAACACTGAAGCTTTCTTT
CASSDGFMNTEAFF
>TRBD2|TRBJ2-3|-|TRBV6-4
TGTGCCAGCAGTCCACTAGCGGGAGTGGGAACAGATACGCAGTATTTT
CASSPLAGVGTDTQYF
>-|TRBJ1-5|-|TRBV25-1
TGTGCCAGCAGTGAAAGAACAGGGTTTCAGCCCCAGCATTTT
CASSERTGFQPQHF
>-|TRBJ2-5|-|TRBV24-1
TGTGCCACCAGTGATCTGGGGCACTCAGAAGAGACCCAGTACTTC
CATSDLGHSEETQYF
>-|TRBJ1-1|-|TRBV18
TGTGCCAGCTCACCCGCGAAGGGGGGACTGAACACTGAAGCTTTCTTT
CASSPAKGGLNTEAFF
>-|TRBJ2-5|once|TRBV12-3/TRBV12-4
TGTGCCAGCAGTTTCGGACCCCAAGAGACCCAGTACTTC
CASSFGPQETQYF
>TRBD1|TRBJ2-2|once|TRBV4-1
TGCGCCAGCAGCCAAGGACAGGGTACGGGCGGGGAGCTGTTTTTT
CASSQGQGTGGELFF
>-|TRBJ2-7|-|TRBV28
TGTGCCAGCAGTCGGTACCATTGGGACTTC
CASSRYHWDF
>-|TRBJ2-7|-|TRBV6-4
TGTGCCAGCAGACCGGGACCTGAAACAACCTACGAGCAGTACTTC
CASRPGPETTYEQYF
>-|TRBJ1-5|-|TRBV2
TGTGCCAGCAGTGCATCACAGGGATTTGGGTTTGCCCAGCATTTT
CASSASQGFGFAQHF
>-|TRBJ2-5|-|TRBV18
TGTGCCAGCTCACCAAGGGGCCTGGGAGAGACCCAGTACTTC
CASSPRGLGETQYF
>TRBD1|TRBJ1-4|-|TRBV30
TGTGCCTGCACTCAGGGACAGCATAATGAAAAACTGTTTTTT
CACTQGQHNEKLFF
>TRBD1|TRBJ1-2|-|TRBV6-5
TGTGCCAGCAGTCCCGAAACAGGGGAGAAAGATGGCTACACCTTC
CASSPETGEKDGYTF